This T cell receptor (beta chain) was documented in a study of cytomegalovirus exposure and HLA in healthy donors. TCRdb's table, derived via immunoSEQ multiplex PCR, lists solely in-frame clones and lacks some. The table records 300,000 to 350,000 clones, over 75% of them present only once. This CDR3 region has 16 residues. Germline CDR1 SGHVS, CDR2 FNYEAQ. V trimming: 4 bases; J trimming: 8 bases; junction bases outside the gene matches: 11. V usage is TRBV7-6 and J usage is TRBJ1-4; TRBD1 agrees at 9 bases. The sequence was obtained from a man in his thirties or forties in good health and CMV-seronegative. Source material: PBMCs. The DNA for the CDR3 is TGTGCCAGCAGCTCGGGACAGGGAAGGAGCCGCGAAAAACTGTTTTTT. Its protein is CASSSGQGRSREKLFF.